This T cell receptor (beta chain) was recorded in a study of CD8 T cells in Susac syndrome. To note about this clonotype: Its specificity is not known.

The study's findings and limits: An acknowledgment was made by the study that its TCR sequencing and HLA analysis involved relatively few individuals.

The study sequenced TCR beta in blood CD8+ and CD4+ T cells. Relapsing-remitting disease, either stable or active, was present in the treatment-naive patients who were the multiple sclerosis controls. TEMRA cells were enriched by FACS, and CD4+ and CD8+ T cells were negatively isolated. V trimming: 6 bases; J trimming: 7 bases; junction bases outside the gene matches: 6. From germline, CDR1 is MNHEY and CDR2 SVGAGI. The CDR3 is 14 residues long. Reverse transcription of about 0.45 to 1 ug RNA used random hexamers. TCRdb passed the immunoSEQ multiplex PCR reads through MiXCR, listing each CDR3 protein once. The sample has about 210,000 distinct CDR3 sequences, about 96% seen once.

V usage is TRBV6-5 and J usage is TRBJ1-6, with TRBD1 matching 7 bases. Sequencing was done on a sample of CD4+ T cells from PBMCs. The sequence was collected from a human donor with multiple sclerosis. The CDR3, as DNA: TGTGCCAGCAGGACCGGGACAGAGAATTCACCCCTCCACTTT. Amino acid sequence: CASRTGTENSPLHF.